This record covers a single TCR beta chain. Antigen specificity is unknown. The data were taken from a study of response to subunit inactivated influenza vaccine. Trimming at V came to 5 bases and at J to 4 bases, leaving 8 bases not matched to a gene. The CDR3 covers 15 residues. CDR1 and CDR2 (germline): LNHDA, SQIVND (reference sequence). TCRdb itself ran the RT-PCR reads through MiXCR, one entry per CDR3 protein. The profile covers some 570,000 distinct CDR3 sequences, with approximately 10% appearing a single time and approximately 11% taken by the ten largest. Study-wide results and limits: The authors suggested that every seasonal influenza vaccination recruits few new T cells.

The same specimen was also included in a second study, on T cells expressing NK-cell markers. That report notes: A 5'RACE template switching approach incorporating UMIs was used to make TCR beta cDNA. In several experiments, an anti-gamma-delta TCR antibody restricted sorting to alpha-beta TCR T cells.

V gene TRBV19 combines with J gene TRBJ2-5, with TRBD1 matching over 9 bases. Sequencing was performed on PBMCs from blood, taken on the day of vaccination. The source of this sequence is a man in his fifties who received an inactivated influenza vaccine. CDR3 region: CASSSRTGAGETQYF. The CDR3 DNA sequence: TGTGCCAGTAGTTCCCGGACAGGGGCAGGAGAGACCCAGTACTTC.